This TCR beta chain is from a study of T cells after yellow fever vaccination. Study outcomes and limitations: Subsequent to the booster, the majority of primary-vaccination clones reappeared (around 96% CD4, approximately 90% CD8).

CDR1 and CDR2 (germline): SEHNR, FQNEAQ (reference sequence). The germline V and J ends were trimmed by 4 bases and 0 bases, with 12 bases remaining between them. This CDR3 has 16 residues. This clonotype was seen many times. The antigen remains undetermined. In making TCR cDNA, 5'RACE template switching added a universal primer site and UMIs to it. TCRdb recomputed calls from the 5' RACE reads with MiXCR, one row per CDR3 protein. The repertoire consists of 300,000 to 350,000 distinct CDR3 sequences, with around 4.5% occurring once and the leading ten covering approximately 19%. The starting material was PBMCs, obtained 15 days after the yellow fever booster vaccination. The sequence came from a man aged 18 to 35 who received the YFV17D yellow fever vaccine. The chain is built from TRBV7-9 and TRBJ2-2; D could derive from TRBD1 or TRBD2 (5 bases each). Here the CDR3 DNA reads TGTGCCAGCAGCTCCGGGACGGCTCCGAACACCGGGGAGCTGTTTTTT. Protein product: CASSSGTAPNTGELFF.